This TCR beta chain was sequenced for a study of OX40 agonist ivuxolimab in advanced cancers. For the study in its entirety: Ivuxolimab was a fully human IgG2 agonistic monoclonal antibody targeting the costimulatory receptor OX40 (CD134). Intravenous ivuxolimab was administered to patients every 2 weeks at six dose levels: 0.01, 0.1, 0.3, 1.5, 3 and 10 mg/kg. Of the approximately 50 dose-escalation patients, hepatocellular carcinoma was present in some 19, melanoma in approximately 15, renal cell carcinoma in 9 and head and neck cancer in 9. In the dose-escalation cohort, more than 80% of patients were male, and the mean age was roughly 56 years with a range of roughly 20 to 80. Patients were allowed to have had prior anti-PD-1, anti-PD-L1 or anti-CTLA-4 therapy, and more than 30% of the dose-escalation patients had previously received checkpoint inhibitors. Partial responses were achieved by three dose-escalation patients, of whom one had hepatocellular carcinoma and two had cutaneous melanoma. The purpose of peripheral TCRbeta sequencing was to test whether ivuxolimab changed TCR sequence diversity and led to clonal T-cell expansion. The paper covers the monotherapy dose-escalation part of the phase I ivuxolimab trial, which included N ≈ 50 patients.

For sequencing of the TCRbeta CDR3 region, genomic DNA was extracted from the sorted cells. The immunoSEQ Assay was used to sequence the TCRbeta CDR3 regions. As stored in TCRdb, this immuneACCESS dataset retains in-frame rearrangements with V and J assigned. A fraction of the clones does not appear; measured against another copy, unresolved V genes explain less than half of the discrepancy, and the remainder lacks a known reason. Within this sample are about 85,000 clones, with approximately 86% of them counted one time only. The ten largest clones represent roughly 2.1% of the sample. The paper as a whole reports these results and caveats: After ivuxolimab, CD8+ T cells had more expanded clones than CD4+ T cells on average. The antigen specificity of the peripheral T cells that underwent clonal expansion was not determined. Low levels of normalized T-cell clonal expansion were also seen in some patients who did not respond. Partial responders in the 0.1-3.0 mg/kg groups had among the lowest normalized peripheral clonal expansion, especially among CD8+ T cells. At doses from 0.1 to 3.0 mg/kg, clonal expansion was seen in both CD4+ and CD8+ blood T cells between baseline and week 6.

Patients with autoimmune disease history or receiving systemic immunosuppression were excluded from the trial. Peripheral blood for TCR sequencing was collected from all dose cohorts at baseline, on cycle 4 day 1, and on cycle 7 day 1. The samples were taken from a phase I, first-in-human, multicenter, open-label dose-escalation trial of ivuxolimab. Adults with locally advanced or metastatic melanoma, renal cell carcinoma, hepatocellular carcinoma or head and neck squamous cell carcinoma were enrolled in the trial. Before TCR sequencing, CD4+ T cells and CD8+ T cells were sorted from peripheral blood as separate populations. In the germline V gene (reference sequence), CDR1 corresponds to SGHNT and CDR2 to YYREEE. The CDR3 holds 13 amino acids from the cysteine to the phenylalanine. Just the 39-base CDR3 DNA is kept, in frame starting at base 1. V is clipped by 4 bases and J by 9 bases, and the sequence between their germline boundaries is 16 bases long.

On this clone: The antigen this receptor binds is unknown. No base qualities exist here, and no much larger clone lies one base off it.

The source material was CD4+ or CD8+ T cells sorted from blood, sampled in a trial of the OX40 agonist ivuxolimab. The clonotype was recovered from an adult with an advanced solid tumor such as melanoma, head and neck, liver or kidney cancer. The chain is assembled from TRBV5-4 and TRBJ1-1; the D gene is perhaps TRBD1, on 5 matching bases. The CDR3 in this case is CASSPMGGAKAFF. The base sequence is TGTGCCAGCAGCCCCATGGGAGGGGCCAAAGCTTTCTTT. This CDR3, with the reference TRBV5-4 and TRBJ1-1 proteins standing in past its ends, gives the full variable domain ETGVTQSPTHLIKTRGQQVTLRCSSQSGHNTVSWYQQALGQGPQFIFQYYREEENGRGNFPPRFSGLQFPNYSSELNVNALELDDSALYLCASSPMGGAKAFFGQGTRLTVV.